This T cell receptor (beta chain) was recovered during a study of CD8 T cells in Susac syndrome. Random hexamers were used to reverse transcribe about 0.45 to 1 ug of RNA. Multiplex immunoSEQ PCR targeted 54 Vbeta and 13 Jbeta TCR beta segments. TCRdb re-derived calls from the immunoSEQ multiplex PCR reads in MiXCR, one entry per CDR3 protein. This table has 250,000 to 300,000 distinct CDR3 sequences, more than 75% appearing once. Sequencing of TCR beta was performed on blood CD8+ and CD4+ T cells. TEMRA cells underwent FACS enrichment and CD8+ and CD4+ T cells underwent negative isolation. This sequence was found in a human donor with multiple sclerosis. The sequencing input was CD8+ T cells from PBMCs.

The CDR3 coding sequence is TGTGCCAGCAGTTTCGGTAACGTGGGGCAGTTCTTC. It specifies CASSFGNVGQFF. V and J are TRBV27 and TRBJ2-1; no definite D call. Per germline, CDR1 MNHEY and CDR2 SMNVEV (reference sequence). The CDR3 runs to 12 residues. V lost 3 bases and J 12 bases, leaving 12 bases between the germline ends.